This entry lists 8 T cell receptor beta chains sequenced from one sample in a study of T cell clonotyping in hematopoietic cell transplantation. Clones were sequenced by immunoSEQ multiplex PCR, and TCRdb holds only the in-frame ones, with some missing. The table includes under 10,000 clones, 85% to 90% detected once. Material: PBMCs, obtained 180 days after allogeneic stem cell transplant. These receptors originate from a human patient who had an allogeneic stem cell transplant, so the T cells may come from the graft donor. The donor label of this sample is uncertain. Some clones in this sample may be carry-over from other donors' samples.

The chain employs TRBV9 and TRBJ2-1, with D perhaps assigned TRBD1 or TRBD2 (5 bases each). CDR1 is SGDLS, CDR2 YYNGEE, per germline. V gave up 3 bases and J gave up 0 bases, with 7 bases separating them. This CDR3 is 14 amino acids long. The CDR3 sequence is CASSGGSSYNEQFF. CDR3 sequence (DNA): TGTGCCAGCAGCGGGGGGAGCTCCTACAATGAGCAGTTCTTC.

The chain combines TRBV30 with TRBJ1-2; the D is unclear. Trimming removed 5 bases from V and 4 bases from J, with 14 bases in between. The germline V gene has CDR1 GTSNPN and CDR2 SVGIG (reference sequence). This CDR3 comprises 13 residues. CDR3 coding DNA: TGTGCCTGGGCCTGGGCACTTGGCTATGGCTACACCTTC. This sequence encodes CAWAWALGYGYTF.

The chain combines TRBV9 with TRBJ1-2; no definite D call. The CDR3 spans 13 residues. Trimming took 0 bases from V and 4 from J, leaving 7 bases between them. Germline V lookup: CDR1 SGDLS, CDR2 YYNGEE. The CDR3 bases are TGTGCCAGCAGCGTAGCCGACACCTATGGCTACACCTTC. Its protein is CASSVADTYGYTF.

The rearrangement joins TRBV18 to TRBJ1-4; D is unresolved. Trimming removed 3 bases from V and 8 bases from J, with 4 bases in between. The CDR3 runs 11 residues. Germline CDR1 reads KGHSH; CDR2 reads LQKENI. The CDR3 region has the DNA TGTGCCAGCTCACCTGGAGAAAAACTGTTTTTT. This encodes CASSPGEKLFF.

The rearrangement links TRBV9 to TRBJ2-1; D could derive from TRBD1 or TRBD2 (5 bases each). The germline V gene encodes CDR1 SGDLS and CDR2 YYNGEE. The CDR3 has 14 residues. V lost 0 bases, J lost 5 bases, and 9 bases lay in between. The CDR3 DNA reads as TGTGCCAGCAGCGTAGGGGGACCGCACAATGAGCAGTTCTTC. Encoded protein: CASSVGGPHNEQFF.

By share, this clone counts as medium-sized (0.01 to 0.1%). The rearrangement uses TRBV5-6 and TRBJ1-4; D possibly corresponds to TRBD1 (5 bases). Deletions cut 0 bases from V and 13 bases from J, with 16 bases between. Germline lookup yields CDR1 SGHDT and CDR2 YYEEEE. CDR3 length equals 14 residues. The CDR3 DNA follows: TGTGCCAGCAGCTTGGGACAGCCAGGCGTCGGACTGTTTTTT. Amino acids: CASSLGQPGVGLFF.

This clone was counted only a few times. This chain joins TRBV7-2 and TRBJ1-2; TRBD1 matches at 8 bases. CDR1 SGHTA and CDR2 FQGNSA come from the germline V gene. The CDR3 has 15 amino acids. Trimming took 4 bases from V and 5 from J; bases not matched to a gene: 9. CDR3 sequence (DNA): TGTGCCAGCAGCTCTACTGGACAGGGTGGATATGGCTACACCTTC. It is translated as CASSSTGQGGYGYTF.

J is TRBJ1-2 and V is TRBV5-6; TRBD1 matches at 7 bases. The CDR3 is 13 residues long. V was pared by 3 bases and J by 4 bases, with 3 bases of the junction left unmatched. Germline V gene sequence: CDR1 SGHDT, CDR2 YYEEEE. The CDR3 loop reads CASSSGTAYGYTF. CDR3 coding DNA: TGTGCCAGCAGCTCCGGGACAGCCTATGGCTACACCTTC. Full variable domain (missing parts from reference TRBV5-6 and TRBJ1-2): DAGVTQSPTHLIKTRGQQVTLRCSPKSGHDTVSWYQQALGQGPQFIFQYYEEEERQRGNFPDRFSGHQFPNYSSELNVNALLLGDSALYLCASSSGTAYGYTFGSGTRLTVV.